The rows below give T cell receptor beta chains drawn from one sample of a study of T cell changes during pregnancy in multiple sclerosis. Clones were sequenced by immunoSEQ multiplex PCR, and TCRdb holds only the in-frame ones, with some missing. Found here are roughly 100,000 clones, 91% of them singletons; the top ten hold under 2%. Sequenced here: peripheral blood, sampled after pregnancy. These receptors all come from a female donor in good health, enrolled as a control in a pregnancy study. Both conserved end residues are part of each CDR3. D genes are given only for firm matches. Clone size appears in some rows only: once, few, many, or a class for an expanded clone.

size	V	J	D	DNA	CDR3
once	TRBV30	TRBJ1-2	TRBD1	TGTGCCTGGAGAAGGGAGGGACAGGTTTATTGGGCCGGCTACACCTTC	CAWRREGQVYWAGYTF
.	TRBV7-8	TRBJ1-5	TRBD1	TGTGCCAGCAGTCATGGACAGGGCAATCAGCCCCAGCATTTT	CASSHGQGNQPQHF
.	TRBV7-3	TRBJ2-1	.	TGTGCCAGCAGCTCCGGACTGCACAATGAGCAGTTCTTC	CASSSGLHNEQFF
.	TRBV13	TRBJ1-1	TRBD1	TGTGCCAGCAGCCGGGACAGGGTAAACACTGAAGCTTTCTTT	CASSRDRVNTEAFF
.	TRBV6-5	TRBJ2-7	.	TGTGCCAGCAGTTACCCCAGACTATACGAGCAGTACTTC	CASSYPRLYEQYF
.	TRBV9	TRBJ2-3	.	TGTGCCAGCCGGGACTTATACACAGATACGCAGTATTTT	CASRDLYTDTQYF
.	TRBV7-2	TRBJ2-7	.	TGTGCCAGCAGCTTAAGCGGGTCGGGCTACGAGCAGTACTTC	CASSLSGSGYEQYF
.	TRBV7-9	TRBJ1-1	.	TGTGCCAGCAGCTCAAGTGCCGGGGACACTGAAGCTTTCTTT	CASSSSAGDTEAFF
.	TRBV19	TRBJ1-1	TRBD1	TGTGCCAGTAGTAAGACAGGGGGGATGAACACTGAAGCTTTCTTT	CASSKTGGMNTEAFF
.	TRBV7-9	TRBJ1-2	TRBD1	TGTGCCAGCAGCGAACGCCGGGACAGGGAAACCTATGGCTACACCTTC	CASSERRDRETYGYTF
.	TRBV5-1	TRBJ2-5	.	TGCGCCAGCACCAAAGAGGGCAGGGGCGGCGGAGAGACCCAGTACTTC	CASTKEGRGGGETQYF
.	TRBV5-6	TRBJ2-1	TRBD2	TGTGCCAGCAGCCCACGACTAGCGGGGACCCCTTTTGACAATGAGCAGTTCTTC	CASSPRLAGTPFDNEQFF
.	TRBV7-2	TRBJ2-3	.	TGTGCCAGCAGCTTAGCTCCGGGGTCCACAGATACGCAGTATTTT	CASSLAPGSTDTQYF
.	TRBV9	TRBJ2-7	.	TGTGCCAGCAGCGTGGGGGGACTTGGAGACGAGCAGTACTTC	CASSVGGLGDEQYF
.	TRBV5-4	TRBJ1-2	.	TGTGCCAGCAGCTTCGATAGAGGGTCCTATGGCTACACCTTC	CASSFDRGSYGYTF
.	TRBV4-1	TRBJ1-5	TRBD1	TGCGCCAGCAGCGGGACAGGGGGTCAGCCCCAGCATTTT	CASSGTGGQPQHF
.	TRBV2	TRBJ1-5	.	TGTGCCAGCAGGAGGGATCCAGCAGCGAATCAGCCCCAGCATTTT	CASRRDPAANQPQHF
.	TRBV7-9	TRBJ1-1	TRBD1	TGTGCCAGCAGCTTCGGGACAGATAAAGCTTTCTTT	CASSFGTDKAFF
.	TRBV29-1	TRBJ1-4	.	TGCAGCGTCTCGGACCCGCGAGGGGAAAAACTGTTTTTT	CSVSDPRGEKLFF
.	TRBV6-5	TRBJ1-6	.	TGTGCCAGCAGAGTGTACAGGTTTTCACCCCTCCACTTT	CASRVYRFSPLHF
.	TRBV7-9	TRBJ2-7	.	TGCGCCAGCAGCCAAGGCACGGGAAGCTCCTACGAGCAGTACTTC	CASSQGTGSSYEQYF
.	TRBV6-6	TRBJ1-5	.	TGTGCCAGCAGTTACTCGAATTGGGCAGAAAATCAGCCCCAGCATTTT	CASSYSNWAENQPQHF
.	TRBV7-3	TRBJ2-3	TRBD2	TGTGCCAGCAGCTTAATTAGCGGGGGGGACACAGATACGCAGTATTTT	CASSLISGGDTDTQYF